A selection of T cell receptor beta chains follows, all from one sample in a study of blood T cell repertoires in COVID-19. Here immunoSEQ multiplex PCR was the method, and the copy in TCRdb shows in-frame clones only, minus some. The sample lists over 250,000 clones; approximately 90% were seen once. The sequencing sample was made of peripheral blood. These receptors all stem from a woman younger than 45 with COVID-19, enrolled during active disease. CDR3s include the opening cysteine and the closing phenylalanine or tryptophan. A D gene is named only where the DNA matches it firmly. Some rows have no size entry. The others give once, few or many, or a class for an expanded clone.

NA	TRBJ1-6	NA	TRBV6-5	CASRDETASRSPLHF	TGTGCCAGCAGAGACGAGACAGCCTCTAGATCACCCCTCCACTTT
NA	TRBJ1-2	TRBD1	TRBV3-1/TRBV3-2	CASSPRGQGSGYTF	TGTGCCAGCAGCCCTCGGGGACAGGGCTCTGGCTACACCTTC
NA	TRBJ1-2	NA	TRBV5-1	CASSLETATYGYTF	TGCGCCAGCAGCTTAGAGACAGCGACCTATGGCTACACCTTC
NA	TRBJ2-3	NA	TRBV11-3	CASSLGQSSTDTQYF	TGTGCCAGCAGCTTAGGGCAGTCCTCCACAGATACGCAGTATTTT
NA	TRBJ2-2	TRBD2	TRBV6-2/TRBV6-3	CASSFLAGGYTGELFF	TGTGCCAGCAGTTTTCTAGCGGGAGGATACACCGGGGAGCTGTTTTTT
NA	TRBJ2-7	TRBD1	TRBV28	CASTTPGTGTYEQYF	TGTGCCAGCACAACGCCCGGGACAGGGACCTACGAGCAGTACTTC
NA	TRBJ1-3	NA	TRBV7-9	CASSLRGLSGNTIYF	TGTGCCAGCAGCTTAAGGGGATTATCTGGAAACACCATATATTTT
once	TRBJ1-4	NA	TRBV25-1	CASSDPGGEKLFF	TGTGCCAGCAGTGACCCCGGCGGGGAAAAACTGTTTTTT
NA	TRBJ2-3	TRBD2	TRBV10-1	CASSSSGRITDTQYF	TGCGCCAGCAGTTCTAGCGGGAGAATCACAGATACGCAGTATTTT
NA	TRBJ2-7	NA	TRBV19	CASSTSALSYEQYF	TGTGCCAGTAGTACTAGCGCCCTTTCCTACGAGCAGTACTTC
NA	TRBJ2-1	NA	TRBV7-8	CASRKTGHSSYNEQFF	TGTGCCAGCAGGAAAACGGGACATAGCTCCTACAATGAGCAGTTCTTC
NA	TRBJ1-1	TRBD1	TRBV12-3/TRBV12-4	CASSPTGDTEAFF	TGTGCCAGCAGTCCGACAGGGGACACTGAAGCTTTCTTT
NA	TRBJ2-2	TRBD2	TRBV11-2	CASSLASSSSGGTGELFF	TGTGCCAGCAGCTTAGCTTCCTCGTCGTCGGGGGGGACCGGGGAGCTGTTTTTT
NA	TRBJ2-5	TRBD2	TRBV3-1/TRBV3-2	CASSKFSSASGMSETQYF	TGTGCCAGCAGCAAATTTTCCAGCGCTAGCGGGATGTCGGAGACCCAGTACTTC
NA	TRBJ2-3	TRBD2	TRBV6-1	CASSEWTSGNTDTQYF	TGTGCCAGCAGTGAATGGACTAGCGGAAACACAGATACGCAGTATTTT
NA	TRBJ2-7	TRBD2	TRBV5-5	CASSPGLAMSSYEQYF	TGTGCCAGCAGCCCGGGACTAGCGATGAGCTCCTACGAGCAGTACTTC
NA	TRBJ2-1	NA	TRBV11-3	CASSLDYPYNEQFF	TGTGCCAGCAGCTTAGACTATCCCTACAATGAGCAGTTCTTC
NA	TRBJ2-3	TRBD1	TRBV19	CASSGDRFTDTQYF	TGTGCCAGTAGTGGGGACAGGTTCACAGATACGCAGTATTTT
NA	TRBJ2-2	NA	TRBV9	CASSVEGDLTVADTGELFF	TGTGCCAGCAGCGTAGAGGGGGACCTCACCGTAGCAGATACCGGGGAGCTGTTTTTT
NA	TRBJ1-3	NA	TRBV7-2	CASSSTARRGNTIYF	TGTGCCAGCAGCTCGACTGCCCGAAGAGGAAACACCATATATTTT
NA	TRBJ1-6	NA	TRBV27	CASSPRGGDNSPLHF	TGTGCCAGCAGTCCTCGGGGGGGGGATAATTCACCCCTCCACTTT
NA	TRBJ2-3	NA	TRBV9	CASSVGYTSSTDTQYF	TGTGCCAGCAGCGTAGGGTATACTTCTAGCACAGATACGCAGTATTTT
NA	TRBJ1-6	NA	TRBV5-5	CASSWGTLKDSPLHF	TGTGCCAGCAGCTGGGGGACACTAAAGGATTCACCCCTCCACTTT
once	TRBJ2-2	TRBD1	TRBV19	CASQSGTGSGELFF	TGTGCCAGTCAAAGTGGGACAGGGTCCGGGGAGCTGTTTTTT
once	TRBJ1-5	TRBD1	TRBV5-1	CASSLGNPTGGEPQHF	TGCGCCAGCAGCTTGGGGAATCCAACAGGGGGGGAGCCCCAGCATTTT
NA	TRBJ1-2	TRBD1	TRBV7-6	CASSSGQGENYGYTF	TGTGCCAGCAGTTCCGGACAGGGGGAGAACTATGGCTACACCTTC
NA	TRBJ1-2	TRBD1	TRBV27	CASSIYRGKIYGYTF	TGTGCCAGCAGCATATACAGGGGCAAAATCTATGGCTACACCTTC
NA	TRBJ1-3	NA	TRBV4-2	CASSQDRGKAGNTIYF	TGTGCCAGCAGCCAAGATAGGGGAAAGGCTGGAAACACCATATATTTT
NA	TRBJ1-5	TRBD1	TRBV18	CASSQGTGVEQPQHF	TGTGCCAGCTCACAAGGGACAGGGGTCGAGCAGCCCCAGCATTTT